This T cell receptor beta chain is from a study of blood T cell repertoires in COVID-19. On the study more broadly: Some COVID-19 samples were acute and others convalescent; all came from the United States, Italy and Spain. T cells, B-cell-depleted T cells, or PBMCs supplied cDNA or gDNA.

CDR3 length: 17 residues. Germline CDR1 and CDR2: LGHDT and YNNKEL (reference sequence). J lost 1 base, V lost 4 bases, and 11 bases had no gene match. It was during active infection that Seattle patients were enrolled and then longitudinally followed. Original processing notes: From reference gene primer amplification, estimates of nucleated cell counts were derived. Data came from immunoSEQ multiplex PCR; TCRdb stores just in-frame clones and leaves some out. V, J and clone size are those of that table, while D and trimming were read from the DNA. The sample lists under 550,000 clones; about 90% were seen once.

This TCR derives from a man between 18 and 29 years old with COVID-19, enrolled during active disease. Material for sequencing was peripheral blood. The chain links TRBV3-1 (or the pseudogene TRBV3-2) to TRBJ2-3; TRBD2 aligns across 7 bases. The CDR3 here is CASSPLTGGTGTDTQYF. CDR3 DNA: TGTGCCAGCAGCCCCCTAACGGGGGGAACTGGCACAGATACGCAGTATTTT.